Below are 24 T cell receptor beta chains sequenced from a single sample in a study of T cells in Graves' hyperthyroidism and ophthalmopathy. RNA transcripts served as the template for amplifying TCR beta CDR3 regions. HTBI primers were used for first-round RT-PCR of the TCR CDR3. One entry per CDR3 protein results from TCRdb running MiXCR on the multiplex PCR reads. The repertoire has under 350,000 distinct CDR3 sequences, 15% to 20% of them found once; the top ten carry under 55%. Sequencing was done on a sample of blood. These receptors originate from a woman between 45 and 65 years old with Graves' hyperthyroidism.

This clonotype was counted at least ten times. The chain has TRBV6-1 and TRBJ1-2, with TRBD1 matching 7 bases. From germline, CDR1 is MNHNS and CDR2 SASEGT. The CDR3 extends over 13 amino acids. V lost 6 bases to trimming and J lost 7 bases; unmatched junction nucleotides: 8. Written as DNA, the CDR3 is TGTGCCAGCAGGCCAGGGGGGTTTGGTGGCTACACCTTC. Protein: CASRPGGFGGYTF.

This clonotype was counted only a few times. This chain uses TRBV19 with TRBJ1-1; D not resolved. V lost 1 base, J lost 0 bases, and 12 bases lay in between. CDR1 is LNHDA and CDR2 is SQIVND in the germline V gene (reference sequence). The CDR3 runs 16 residues. The CDR3 DNA reads as TGTGCCAGTAGTATAGGGTGGGGTTCGATGAACACTGAAGCTTTCTTT. Its translation is CASSIGWGSMNTEAFF.

Many counts were recorded for this clonotype. The chain links TRBV30 to TRBJ1-2; D not certain. Germline V gene lookup returns CDR1 GTSNPN and CDR2 SVGIG (reference sequence). Trimming removed 2 bases from V and 5 bases from J, with 12 bases in between. The CDR3 loop spans 13 amino acids. Here the CDR3 reads CAWSPGALYGYTF. The CDR3 DNA reads TGTGCCTGGAGTCCTGGTGCGTTGTATGGCTACACCTTC.

This clonotype was seen ten or more times. This chain connects TRBV12-3 or TRBV12-4 to TRBJ2-5; perhaps TRBD1 as D (6 bases). This CDR3 is built from 15 residues. V lost 2 bases to trimming and J lost 2 bases, with 12 bases between them. The CDR3 DNA follows: TGTGCCAGCAGTTTACGGACAGTGGTTCAAGAGACCCAGTACTTC. As protein: CASSLRTVVQETQYF.

This clonotype was counted ten times or more. This rearrangement joins TRBV5-1 to TRBJ2-7; D is uncertain. This CDR3 contains 13 residues. V was shortened by 0 bases and J by 3 bases, with 7 bases between the two germline ends. Germline V CDR1 and CDR2: SGHRS, YFSETQ. The CDR3 sequence is CASSLGGFYEQYF. The CDR3 region has the DNA TGCGCCAGCAGCTTGGGCGGATTCTACGAGCAGTACTTC.

The rearrangement links TRBV20-1 to TRBJ2-7; 10 positions agree with TRBD2. V was clipped by 5 bases and J by 7 bases; unmatched bases: 17. The CDR3 covers 16 residues. Germline assignment: CDR1 DFQATT and CDR2 SNEGSKA (reference sequence). This CDR3 reads CSALGASGRVLLEQYF. In nucleotides, the CDR3 is TGCAGTGCTTTAGGGGCTAGCGGGAGAGTCCTACTAGAGCAGTACTTC.

Many counts were recorded for this clonotype. The genes are TRBV18 and TRBJ2-2, with D uncertain. V was trimmed by 0 bases and J by 0 bases, leaving 2 bases between them. Per the germline V gene, CDR1 is KGHSH and CDR2 is LQKENI. The CDR3 covers 14 residues. The CDR3 coding sequence is TGTGCCAGCTCACCACCCCCGAACACCGGGGAGCTGTTTTTT. Translation gives CASSPPPNTGELFF.

The rearrangement joins TRBV6-1 to TRBJ2-4; D uncertain. The V gene's germline CDR1 is MNHNS and CDR2 SASEGT. The CDR3 is 15 amino acids. The V gene lost 7 bases and the J gene lost 0 bases, with 13 bases spanning the gap. The CDR3 protein is CASNLDVLAKNIQYF. CDR3 DNA sequence: TGTGCCAGCAACTTGGACGTACTAGCCAAAAACATTCAGTACTTC.

This clonotype was detected a few times. This chain joins TRBV15 and TRBJ2-5; possible D gene TRBD2, 6 bases. The V and J ends lost 4 bases and 4 bases respectively, with 13 bases between them. CDR3 length: 14 residues. The germline gives CDR1 LNHNV, CDR2 YYDKDF (reference sequence). The chain's CDR3 is CATSTGTSVETQYF. The CDR3 region has the DNA TGTGCCACCAGCACCGGGACTTCGGTAGAGACCCAGTACTTC.

This clonotype came up many times. The chain recombines TRBV12-3 or TRBV12-4 with TRBJ2-2; tentatively, D is TRBD1 (5 bases). The CDR3 spans 15 residues. The ends were cut back, 8 bases at V and 2 bases at J, with 15 bases in the middle. The CDR3 sequence: CASSLSRVNTGELFF. CDR3 coding DNA: TGTGCCAGCTCACTATCCAGGGTCAACACCGGGGAGCTGTTTTTT.

The gene calls are TRBV9 and TRBJ2-2; no definite D call. The V gene's germline CDR1 is SGDLS and CDR2 YYNGEE. CDR3 length: 14 amino acids. The germline V and J ends were trimmed by 3 bases and 6 bases, with 12 bases remaining between them. CDR3 sequence reads: CASSENSGAGELFF. The CDR3 coding sequence is TGTGCCAGCAGCGAGAATAGTGGGGCCGGGGAGCTGTTTTTT.

At least ten counts were recorded for this clonotype. J is TRBJ2-1 and V is TRBV7-9; TRBD1 matches at 9 bases. V gave up 3 bases and J gave up 0 bases; unmatched junction bases: 9. The CDR3 totals 18 residues. Per germline, CDR1 SEHNR and CDR2 FQNEAQ (reference sequence). The CDR3 loop is CASSLKQGASGSYNEQFF. The CDR3 DNA reads TGTGCCAGCAGCTTGAAACAGGGGGCGTCAGGCTCCTACAATGAGCAGTTCTTC. The full variable domain, in which reference TRBV7-9 and TRBJ2-1 provide the parts outside the CDR3, is DTGVSQNPRHKITKRGQNVTFRCDPISEHNRLYWYRQTLGQGPEFLTYFQNEAQLEKSRLLSDRFSAERPKGSFSTLEIQRTEQGDSAMYLCASSLKQGASGSYNEQFFGPGTRLTVL.

The sample holds many counts of this clonotype. This chain joins TRBV28 and TRBJ2-1, with TRBD2 matching 13 bases. Germline V gene sequence: CDR1 MDHEN, CDR2 SYDVKM. V shed 5 bases and J 8 bases; nucleotides not matched to a gene: 6. The CDR3 runs 15 residues. The CDR3 region is CASSPGTSGKHEQFF. CDR3 sequence (DNA): TGTGCCAGCAGTCCCGGGACTAGCGGGAAGCATGAGCAGTTCTTC.

This clonotype was counted many times. V and J are TRBV12-3 or TRBV12-4 and TRBJ1-5; 9 bases map to TRBD1. The J segment lost 0 bases and the V segment lost 7 bases, leaving 7 bases of the junction unmatched. This CDR3 contains 16 residues. CDR3 in amino acids: CASNSDRGYSNQPQHF. The CDR3 DNA reads as TGTGCCAGCAACTCGGACAGGGGCTATAGCAATCAGCCCCAGCATTTT.

This clonotype has just a few counts. The chain has TRBV19 and TRBJ1-1; D unresolved. Germline assignment: CDR1 LNHDA and CDR2 SQIVND (reference sequence). This CDR3 has 12 amino acids. With 4 bases removed from V and 8 bases from J, the gap between germline ends came to 11 bases. The CDR3 DNA reads TGTGCCAGTAGTACCTCTGTAGGAGAAGCTTTCTTT. This translates into CASSTSVGEAFF.

The chain carries TRBV29-1 and TRBJ2-7, with 8 bases matching TRBD2. The CDR3 contains 15 residues. Germline CDR1 is SQVTM and CDR2 is ANQGSEA. V lost 0 bases, J lost 0 bases, and 4 bases stayed unmatched. The CDR3 region is CSVEDGRGSSYEQYF. CDR3 DNA: TGCAGCGTTGAAGACGGGAGGGGGAGCTCCTACGAGCAGTACTTC.

This clonotype was counted between two and nine times. The genes are TRBV6-1 and TRBJ1-1; 8 bases align to TRBD1. V dropped 5 bases and J dropped 2; count of bases not matched to a gene: 10. CDR3 length: 16 amino acids. Germline V gives CDR1 MNHNS, CDR2 SASEGT. CDR3 protein: CASSPWTGLQNTEAFF. The CDR3 nucleotides are TGTGCCAGCAGTCCCTGGACAGGGCTCCAAAACACTGAAGCTTTCTTT.

This clonotype was detected only a few times. V usage is TRBV24-1 and J usage is TRBJ1-5; D is undetermined. The CDR3 contains 14 residues. Trimming took off 5 bases at V and 1 base at J, with 8 bases between the two ends. CDR1 is KGHDR, CDR2 SFDVKD, per germline. The CDR3 sequence is CATSGPGSNQPQHF. CDR3 nucleotides: TGTGCCACCAGTGGTCCGGGAAGCAATCAGCCCCAGCATTTT.

This clonotype appeared a few times. The gene calls are TRBV12-3 or TRBV12-4 and TRBJ1-6, with 7 bases aligning to TRBD1. Trimming cost V 6 bases and J 5 bases; bases outside gene matches: 7. The CDR3 totals 15 residues. The CDR3 nucleotides are TGTGCCAGCAGGCAGGGGGTCAGGGATAATTCACCCCTCCACTTT. As protein: CASRQGVRDNSPLHF.

The genes are TRBV2 and TRBJ2-1; maybe TRBD2 (6 bases). Trimming pared 8 bases from V and 4 bases from J, leaving 15 bases between. Germline assignment: CDR1 SNHLY and CDR2 FYNNEI. This CDR3 region has 14 residues. CDR3 sequence reads: CASSSQEGYNEQFF. The CDR3 region has the DNA TGTGCCAGCTCTAGTCAGGAGGGTTACAATGAGCAGTTCTTC.

V is TRBV9 and J is TRBJ1-3; D is uncertain. CDR3 length equals 14 residues. CDR1 SGDLS and CDR2 YYNGEE come from the germline V gene. Trimming shortened V by 1 base and J by 3 bases, and 8 bases separated the two germline ends. The CDR3 sequence is CASSVFEFGNTIYF. CDR3 DNA: TGTGCCAGCAGCGTATTCGAGTTTGGAAACACCATATATTTT.

In this sample, this clonotype turned up many times. This chain uses TRBV5-8 with TRBJ2-5; 8 nucleotides match TRBD1. Germline V gives CDR1 SGHTS, CDR2 YDEGEE. With 4 bases clipped from V and 5 bases from J, the junction kept 13 bases outside the gene matches. The CDR3 has 16 amino acids. CDR3 residues: CASSKATGEVSETQYF. The CDR3 region has the DNA TGTGCCAGCAGCAAAGCGACAGGGGAGGTCAGCGAGACCCAGTACTTC.

This clonotype was observed a single time. Being one base from a much bigger clone, this may be a read error. The CDR3 DNA reads as TGTGCCAGCAGTTTAGAGGCGGGGGACACTGAAGCTTTCTTT. Translation: CASSLEAGDTEAFF. V usage is TRBV12-3 or TRBV12-4 and J usage is TRBJ1-1; D may be TRBD1 (5 bases). The CDR3 spans 14 residues. V lost 1 base, J lost 3 bases, and 9 bases lay in between.

The rearrangement links TRBV7-9 to TRBJ2-5; D ambiguous. This CDR3 contains 11 residues. Trimming cost V 7 bases and J 9 bases, with 12 bases left between them. Looked up from germline, CDR1 is SEHNR and CDR2 is FQNEAQ (reference sequence). The CDR3 region is CASTLSGAQYF. Here the CDR3 DNA reads TGTGCCAGCACCCTTAGTGGTGCCCAGTACTTC.